The 31 T cell receptor beta chains listed next were all sequenced from one sample in a study of identifying expanded T cells in peripheral blood. Clones were read by immunoSEQ multiplex PCR, and TCRdb kept only the in-frame ones, dropping some. The sample records 85,000 to 90,000 clones, approximately 83% being singletons. The sequencing input was blood. These receptors were collected from a person between 18 and 75 years old in good health.

V gene TRBV7-2 combines with J gene TRBJ2-3, with 8 bases lining up with TRBD1. This CDR3 is built from 14 residues. CDR1 is SGHTA, CDR2 FQGNSA, per germline. The V and J ends lost 6 bases and 5 bases, in that order; junction bases with no gene match: 7. CDR3 region: CASRPGGAGDTQYF. CDR3 nucleotides: TGTGCCAGCAGACCAGGGGGCGCAGGAGATACGCAGTATTTT.

This clone was detected only once. The chain joins TRBV18 to TRBJ1-3; 7 nucleotides match TRBD1. From germline, CDR1 is KGHSH and CDR2 LQKENI. The CDR3 covers 14 residues. V lost 3 bases, J lost 4 bases, and 3 bases stayed unmatched. CDR3 sequence (DNA): TGTGCCAGCTCACCTATGGACAGGGGAAACACCATATATTTT. Protein sequence: CASSPMDRGNTIYF.

The V gene is TRBV30, the J gene TRBJ2-1, with 11 bases that match TRBD2. J gave up 4 bases and V 3 bases, and 2 bases lay outside the gene matches. The CDR3 consists of 14 residues. Germline assignment: CDR1 GTSNPN and CDR2 SVGIG (reference sequence). CDR3: CAWRGTSGYNEQFF. DNA for the CDR3: TGTGCCTGGAGAGGGACTAGCGGTTACAATGAGCAGTTCTTC.

To note about this clone: This CDR3 is also generated by other DNA sequences in the sample. J is TRBJ1-5 and V is TRBV10-3, with D unclear. Germline CDR1 ENHRY, CDR2 SYGVKD. This CDR3 region has 14 residues. Trimming removed 2 bases at V and 0 bases at J, with 5 bases between. This chain's CDR3 is CAISEGYSNQPQHF. DNA of the CDR3: TGTGCCATCAGTGAGGGTTATAGCAATCAGCCCCAGCATTTT.

The V and J genes are TRBV4-3 and TRBJ2-1, with TRBD2 identical over 7 bases. The germline CDR1 and CDR2 sequences are LGHNA and YSLEER. J gave up 9 bases and V 1 base, and 6 bases lay outside the gene matches. This CDR3 has 14 residues. The CDR3 DNA sequence: TGCGCCAGCAGCCAAGCTGGACTAGTCCGTGAGCAGTTCTTC. Translated, it gives CASSQAGLVREQFF.

V usage is TRBV10-3 and J usage is TRBJ2-5, with 8 nucleotides matching TRBD1. J lost 2 bases, V lost 6 bases, and 8 bases had no gene match. The germline V gene encodes CDR1 ENHRY and CDR2 SYGVKD. This CDR3 is built from 15 residues. This CDR3 reads CAISPGTGEQETQYF. The CDR3 DNA sequence: TGTGCCATCAGCCCCGGGACAGGAGAACAAGAGACCCAGTACTTC.

The rearrangement links TRBV25-1 to TRBJ1-2; D remains unclear. CDR1 MGHDK and CDR2 SYGVNS come from the germline V gene. The V gene lost 0 bases and the J gene lost 7 bases, with 9 bases spanning the gap. The CDR3 length is 13 residues. Here the CDR3 reads CASSEYVRGGYTF. In nucleotides, the CDR3 is TGTGCCAGCAGTGAATATGTTCGAGGTGGCTACACCTTC.

The chain links TRBV4-3 to TRBJ1-1; D call uncertain. V lost 0 bases to trimming and J lost 4 bases, with 9 bases between them. This CDR3 has 14 amino acids. Germline V CDR1 and CDR2: LGHNA, YSLEER. The CDR3 nucleotides read TGCGCCAGCAGCCAAGAAGTTGGATCCACTGAAGCTTTCTTT. This translates into CASSQEVGSTEAFF.

The genes are TRBV18 and TRBJ1-3, with a tentative D call TRBD1 (5 bases). The CDR3 contains 16 residues. Trimming cost V 3 bases and J 7 bases, with 19 bases left between them. From germline, CDR1 is KGHSH and CDR2 LQKENI. CDR3 sequence: CASSPPTRGSRNTIYF. Here the CDR3 DNA reads TGTGCCAGCTCACCCCCCACTAGGGGCAGCCGTAACACCATATATTTT.

The J gene is TRBJ2-1, the V gene TRBV2, with 9 bases fitting TRBD1. This CDR3 has 14 residues. Germline V gene data show CDR1 as SNHLY and CDR2 as FYNNEI. V gave up 6 bases and J gave up 6 bases; unmatched junction bases: 6. The DNA for the CDR3 is TGTGCCAGCAGCCAGAACAGGGGGCCCAATGAGCAGTTCTTC. Translation gives CASSQNRGPNEQFF.

The rearrangement uses TRBV29-1 and TRBJ1-4; 8 nucleotides agree with TRBD1. Germline CDR1 reads SQVTM; CDR2 reads ANQGSEA. The CDR3 is 13 amino acids. J gave up 8 bases and V 6 bases, and 8 bases lay outside the gene matches. In DNA, the CDR3 is TGCAGCGTCTCCAGGGGGCTAGGGGAAAAACTGTTTTTT. Protein sequence: CSVSRGLGEKLFF.

V gene TRBV7-3 combines with J gene TRBJ2-2; D gene unclear. Germline CDR1 is SGHTA and CDR2 is FQGTGA. CDR3 size: 15 residues. V lost 3 bases and J 4 bases, leaving 12 bases between the germline ends. The CDR3 here is CASSFSGPFTGELFF. The CDR3 nucleotides read TGTGCCAGCAGCTTCTCCGGACCTTTCACCGGGGAGCTGTTTTTT. The whole variable domain, remainder taken from reference TRBV7-3 and TRBJ2-2, is GAGVSQTPSNKVTEKGKYVELRCDPISGHTALYWYRQSLGQGPEFLIYFQGTGAADDSGLPNDRFFAVRPEGSVSTLKIQRTERGDSAVYLCASSFSGPFTGELFFGEGSRLTVL.

The chain carries TRBV11-2 and TRBJ1-6; unclear D gene. Germline V lookup: CDR1 SGHAT, CDR2 FQNNGV. Trimming cost V 5 bases and J 9 bases, with 20 bases left between them. The CDR3 spans 16 residues. The CDR3, as DNA: TGTGCCAGCAGCCCGGGCCTCGGAGGCATAGGTTCACCCCTCCACTTT. Protein sequence: CASSPGLGGIGSPLHF.

The chain combines TRBV28 with TRBJ1-2; no reliable D call. Germline V gene data show CDR1 as MDHEN and CDR2 as SYDVKM. The CDR3 spans 12 residues. The V and J ends lost 6 bases and 0 bases respectively, with 5 bases between them. CDR3 sequence reads: CASRRANYGYTF. The CDR3 nucleotides read TGTGCCAGCAGGAGAGCTAACTATGGCTACACCTTC.

This chain joins TRBV6-5 and TRBJ1-4; D unresolved. V was cut by 6 bases and J by 11 bases, with 10 bases left in between. The CDR3 totals 11 residues. The germline V gene has CDR1 MNHEY and CDR2 SVGAGI. This chain's CDR3 is CASRDAWKLFF. CDR3 bases: TGTGCCAGCAGGGATGCATGGAAACTGTTTTTT.

The CDR3 sequence: CAISGGIGYEQYF. Here the CDR3 DNA reads TGTGCCATCAGTGGGGGGATAGGTTACGAGCAGTACTTC. The gene calls are TRBV10-3 and TRBJ2-7; D is possibly TRBD1 or TRBD2 (5 bases each). The CDR3 spans 13 residues. V shed 4 bases and J shed 4 bases, with 11 bases lying between them. Germline loops: CDR1 ENHRY, CDR2 SYGVKD.

This chain joins TRBV7-2 and TRBJ2-7, with D possibly TRBD2 on 5 matching bases. The V end lost 6 bases, the J end lost 0 bases, and 12 bases lay between the germline ends. This CDR3 region has 14 residues. Germline assignment: CDR1 SGHTA and CDR2 FQGNSA. Here the CDR3 DNA reads TGTGCCAGCAGTCGGGGATCCTACTCCTACGAGCAGTACTTC. Its protein is CASSRGSYSYEQYF.

The chain employs TRBV6-1 and TRBJ1-1, with unresolved D. With 1 base removed from V and 9 bases from J, the gap between germline ends came to 9 bases. Per germline, CDR1 MNHNS and CDR2 SASEGT. This CDR3 spans 12 amino acids. CDR3 residues: CASSEDWTQAFF. In DNA, the CDR3 is TGTGCCAGCAGTGAAGATTGGACCCAAGCTTTCTTT.

CDR3 sequence: CASSLRGKPGAFF. For the CDR3, the DNA is TGTGCCAGCAGCTTAAGGGGCAAGCCTGGGGCTTTCTTT. The V call is TRBV7-8, the J call TRBJ1-1; D possibly corresponds to TRBD1 (5 bases). The V end was cut by 2 bases, the J end by 11 bases, with 15 bases between. CDR3 length: 13 amino acids. Germline lookup yields CDR1 SGHVS and CDR2 FQNEAQ. Based on the CDR3 plus reference TRBV7-8 and TRBJ1-1, the full variable domain is GAGVSQSPRYKVAKRGQDVALRCDPISGHVSLFWYQQALGQGPEFLTYFQNEAQLDKSGLPSDRFFAERPEGSVSTLKIQRTQQEDSAVYLCASSLRGKPGAFFGQGTRLTVV.

The genes are TRBV7-9 and TRBJ2-4, with D perhaps TRBD1 (6 bases). There are 16 residues in the CDR3. V lost 4 bases to trimming and J lost 6 bases, with 19 bases between them. Looked up from germline, CDR1 is SEHNR and CDR2 is FQNEAQ (reference sequence). The CDR3: CASSSRIRDILNIQYF. The CDR3 bases are TGTGCCAGCAGCTCCCGGATCCGGGACATCCTAAACATTCAGTACTTC.

This chain connects TRBV9 to TRBJ2-3; D call uncertain. CDR1 and CDR2 from the germline V gene are SGDLS and YYNGEE. Trimming took 0 bases from V and 1 from J, leaving 6 bases between them. The CDR3 spans 14 residues. The CDR3 reads CASSVEGGTDTQYF. For the CDR3, the DNA is TGTGCCAGCAGCGTAGAAGGAGGCACAGATACGCAGTATTTT.

The gene calls are TRBV7-6 and TRBJ1-5, with no clear D. CDR3 length: 13 residues. V was trimmed by 0 bases and J by 3 bases, leaving 3 bases between them. Germline V gives CDR1 SGHVS, CDR2 FNYEAQ. As DNA, the CDR3 is TGTGCCAGCAGCTTAGCGGACAATCAGCCCCAGCATTTT. As protein: CASSLADNQPQHF.

The chain combines TRBV18 with TRBJ2-5; D remains ambiguous. V was shortened by 6 bases and J by 7 bases, with 18 bases between the two germline ends. CDR3 length equals 14 residues. CDR1 is KGHSH, CDR2 LQKENI, per germline. CDR3 coding DNA: TGTGCCAGCTCCCCCCCAGGAACGGTTGGGACCCAGTACTTC. Protein sequence: CASSPPGTVGTQYF.

V is TRBV7-2 and J is TRBJ1-2, with D possibly TRBD1 on 5 matching bases. Between the trimmed V and J ends, which lost 4 bases and 8 bases, there was a span of 14 bases. The length of the CDR3 is 13 residues. CDR1 is SGHTA and CDR2 is FQGNSA in the germline V gene. The CDR3 DNA follows: TGTGCCAGCAGCTCGCATTGGGGGGACGGCTACACCTTC. Translating gives CASSSHWGDGYTF.

The gene calls are TRBV27 and TRBJ1-5, with TRBD1 matching 9 bases. This CDR3 is 15 amino acids long. J lost 2 bases, V lost 6 bases, and 5 bases had no gene match. CDR1 is MNHEY and CDR2 is SMNVEV in the germline V gene (reference sequence). The CDR3 spells CASRPTGGGNQPQHF. CDR3 bases: TGTGCCAGCAGGCCTACAGGGGGCGGCAATCAGCCCCAGCATTTT.

The rearrangement uses TRBV6-6 and TRBJ1-2; 9 bases align to TRBD1. V lost 4 bases to trimming and J lost 8 bases; unmatched junction nucleotides: 11. The CDR3 length is 15 residues. Germline V gene lookup returns CDR1 MNHNY and CDR2 SVGAGI (reference sequence). CDR3 in amino acids: CASSLLLGDREGYTF. Written as DNA, the CDR3 is TGTGCCAGCAGTTTATTGTTGGGGGACAGGGAAGGCTACACCTTC.

J is TRBJ1-2 and V is TRBV29-1; D unresolved. The CDR3 runs to 11 residues. V was cut by 3 bases and J by 2 bases, with 4 bases left in between. Per the germline V gene, CDR1 is SQVTM and CDR2 is ANQGSEA. CDR3: CSVEVNYGYTF. For the CDR3, the DNA is TGCAGCGTTGAGGTAAACTATGGCTACACCTTC.

The chain has TRBV7-8 and TRBJ2-1; a weak D match, TRBD2 (6 bases). CDR1 and CDR2 (germline): SGHVS, FQNEAQ. The CDR3 sequence is 13 residues long. V was pared by 5 bases and J by 8 bases, with 13 bases between. For the CDR3, the DNA is TGTGCCAGCAGCGGGGGGTCTTGGGATGAGCAGTTCTTC. Amino acids: CASSGGSWDEQFF.

This clone showed up just once. The chain joins TRBV4-2 to TRBJ2-3, with 10 positions matching TRBD2. J was trimmed by 5 bases and V by 1 base; bases with no gene match: 0. In germline, CDR1 is LGHNA, CDR2 YNFKEQ. This CDR3 has 14 amino acids. CDR3 nucleotides: TGTGCCAGCAGCCAAGTAGCGGGGGGAGATACGCAGTATTTT. This encodes CASSQVAGGDTQYF.

This chain's CDR3 is CASSQGLGDLQYF. CDR3 bases: TGCGCCAGCAGCCAAGGTCTGGGAGATCTTCAGTACTTC. The chain recombines TRBV4-3 with TRBJ2-7; D is perhaps TRBD2 (5 bases). Germline V CDR1 and CDR2: LGHNA, YSLEER. V was pared by 1 base and J by 10 bases, with 14 bases between. The CDR3 loop spans 13 amino acids.

This chain links TRBV6-4 with TRBJ2-3; no firm D call. The CDR3 spans 13 residues. V dropped 4 bases and J dropped 5 bases, with 10 bases sitting between them. CDR1 and CDR2 from the germline V gene are MRHNA and SNTAGT. The CDR3 sequence is CASSVFRGDTQYF. The CDR3 DNA follows: TGTGCCAGCAGTGTCTTCCGTGGAGATACGCAGTATTTT.